This TCR beta chain was sequenced for a study of blood T cell repertoires in COVID-19. Overall study: From the United States, Italy and Spain came samples of acute and convalescent COVID-19. From T cells, B-cell-depleted T cells, or PBMCs came the material, which was cDNA or gDNA.

In the original workflow: Reference gene primer amplification gave nucleated cell count estimates. Sequenced by immunoSEQ multiplex PCR; TCRdb stores in-frame clones only, minus some. V and J calls and clone size are as listed in that table; D and trimming were resolved from the DNA. The sample holds around 15,000 clones, approximately 86% seen once. The ends were cut back, 7 bases at V and 4 bases at J, with 10 bases in the middle. The CDR3 extends over 12 amino acids. Germline values: CDR1 KGHSH, CDR2 LQKENI. Sequenced sample: peripheral blood. This clonotype was sampled from a human donor in a cohort sampled during active COVID-19. The gene calls are TRBV18 and TRBJ1-2; D call uncertain. CDR3 amino acids: CASFTEIYGYTF. In DNA form, the CDR3 reads TGTGCCAGCTTTACAGAGATCTATGGCTACACCTTC. The variable domain in full, with the rest retrieved from reference TRBV18 and TRBJ1-2, is NAGVMQNPRHLVRRRGQEARLRCSPMKGHSHVYWYRQLPEEGLKFMVYLQKENIIDESGMPKERFSAEFPKEGPSILRIQQVVRGDSAAYFCASFTEIYGYTFGSGTRLTVV.